This entry lists 28 T cell receptor beta chains sequenced from one sample in a study of blood T cell repertoires in COVID-19. TCRdb keeps only in-frame clones here, not all; method: immunoSEQ multiplex PCR. The table shows 150,000 to 200,000 clones, with about 85% occurring only once. Source material: peripheral blood. The receptors originated from a woman at least 80 years old in a cohort sampled during active or convalescent COVID-19.

The chain is built from TRBV6-1 and TRBJ1-2; 7 positions agree with TRBD1. The CDR3 covers 14 residues. Losses at the gene ends were 3 bases for V and 4 bases for J; bases not matched to a gene: 5. Per the germline V gene, CDR1 is MNHNS and CDR2 is SASEGT. The CDR3 sequence is CASSDPGTVYGYTF. In DNA, the CDR3 is TGTGCCAGCAGTGACCCCGGGACAGTCTATGGCTACACCTTC.

The V and J genes are TRBV5-4 and TRBJ2-5, with D possibly TRBD2 on 5 matching bases. The CDR3 is made up of 16 amino acids. The germline V and J ends were trimmed by 1 base and 2 bases, with 15 bases remaining between them. Germline V gives CDR1 SGHNT, CDR2 YYREEE (reference sequence). CDR3 sequence (DNA): TGTGCCAGCAGCTTGCAGGCGGGTACGAGACAAGAGACCCAGTACTTC. Protein: CASSLQAGTRQETQYF.

The chain links TRBV7-2 to TRBJ2-3; 15 bases fit TRBD2. The germline V gene encodes CDR1 SGHTA and CDR2 FQGNSA. V dropped 3 bases and J dropped 2; count of bases not matched to a gene: 9. The CDR3 sequence is 19 residues long. Here the CDR3 DNA reads TGTGCCAGCAGCTTGCCCTTTGGGACTAGCGGGGGGTACACAGATACGCAGTATTTT. It is translated as CASSLPFGTSGGYTDTQYF.

V and J are TRBV5-1 and TRBJ2-7; 9 bases are a match to TRBD1. The CDR3 extends over 14 amino acids. With V trimmed by 5 bases and J by 1 base, 4 bases remained unmatched. Germline V gives CDR1 SGHRS, CDR2 YFSETQ. In nucleotides, the CDR3 is TGCGCCAGCAGGGGGGACAGGGAATCCTACGAGCAGTACTTC. It codes for CASRGDRESYEQYF.

J is TRBJ1-1 and V is TRBV11-2, with TRBD1 as a possible D gene (5 bases). Trimming pared 1 base from V and 4 bases from J, leaving 10 bases between. This CDR3 contains 14 residues. Germline V CDR1 and CDR2: SGHAT, FQNNGV. The CDR3 sequence is CASSLARVSTEAFF. The CDR3 bases are TGTGCCAGCAGCTTAGCCAGGGTAAGCACTGAAGCTTTCTTT.

Only a few counts were recorded for this clone. The chain has TRBV4-1 and TRBJ2-1, with a possible D match to TRBD2 (5 bases). The length of the CDR3 is 15 residues. Trimming took off 3 bases at V and 7 bases at J, with 16 bases between the two ends. CDR1 and CDR2 (germline): MGHRA, YSYEKL. This CDR3 reads CASSQYERSGNEQFF. The DNA of the CDR3 is TGCGCCAGCAGCCAGTACGAGCGGTCAGGTAATGAGCAGTTCTTC.

The chain couples TRBV30 to TRBJ1-2; D not certain. The V gene's germline CDR1 is GTSNPN and CDR2 SVGIG (reference sequence). CDR3 length: 10 amino acids. With 5 bases removed from V and 7 bases from J, the gap between germline ends came to 8 bases. The CDR3 here is CAWSRGGYTF. CDR3 sequence (DNA): TGTGCCTGGTCGCGGGGTGGCTACACCTTC. Filled out from reference TRBV30 and TRBJ1-2, the complete variable domain reads SQTIHQWPATLVQPVGSPLSLECTVEGTSNPNLYWYRQAAGRGLQLLFYSVGIGQISSEVPQNLSASRPQDRQFILSSKKLLLSDSGFYLCAWSRGGYTFGSGTRLTVV.

This sequence joins TRBV18 and TRBJ1-6; D is ambiguous. Trimming cost V 6 bases and J 9 bases, with 12 bases left between them. CDR1 and CDR2 (germline): KGHSH, LQKENI. The CDR3 is 13 residues long. The CDR3: CASSRGRVSPLHF. The CDR3 region has the DNA TGTGCCAGCTCCCGGGGAAGAGTTTCACCCCTCCACTTT.

The chain combines TRBV10-3 with TRBJ2-7; 8 nucleotides line up with TRBD2. Looked up from germline, CDR1 is ENHRY and CDR2 is SYGVKD. J was trimmed by 4 bases and V by 4 bases; bases with no gene match: 6. The CDR3 is made up of 14 amino acids. The CDR3 reads CAISVGTSGYEQYV. In DNA, the CDR3 is TGTGCCATCAGTGTGGGAACTAGCGGTTACGAGCAGTACGTC.

The gene calls are TRBV4-1 and TRBJ2-7, with TRBD1 identical over 9 bases. The ends lost 5 bases at V and 4 bases at J; junction bases unmatched: 6. The CDR3 runs to 14 residues. Per the germline V gene, CDR1 is MGHRA and CDR2 is YSYEKL. CDR3 protein: CASSFRDREYEQYF. CDR3 coding DNA: TGCGCCAGCAGCTTCCGGGACAGGGAATACGAGCAGTACTTC.

The V and J genes are TRBV3-1 (or the pseudogene TRBV3-2) and TRBJ2-1, with a possible D match to TRBD1 (5 bases). Germline loops: CDR1 LGHDT, CDR2 YNNKEL (reference sequence). The ends were cut back, 1 base at V and 11 bases at J, with 12 bases in the middle. The CDR3 length is 13 residues. This CDR3 reads CASSQGNQGKQFF. The CDR3 region has the DNA TGTGCCAGCAGCCAAGGAAATCAGGGAAAGCAGTTCTTC.

This CDR3 reads CASSFEGRDETQYF. DNA of the CDR3: TGCGCCAGCAGCTTTGAGGGAAGGGATGAGACCCAGTACTTC. J is TRBJ2-5 and V is TRBV5-1, with D perhaps matching TRBD2 (5 bases). The CDR3 runs to 14 residues. Germline V gene sequence: CDR1 SGHRS, CDR2 YFSETQ. Trimming took 2 bases from V and 5 from J, leaving 13 bases between them.

This clone showed up just once. The CDR3, as DNA: TGCGCCAGCAGCCCGCGGGACCGCTCTGGAAACACCATATATTTT. Translating it yields CASSPRDRSGNTIYF. The chain joins TRBV5-1 to TRBJ1-3, with D possibly being TRBD1 (5 bases). Trimming stripped 4 bases from V and 0 bases from J, with 11 bases between. Germline-derived CDR1 and CDR2 are SGHRS and YFSETQ. The CDR3 is made up of 15 amino acids. Complete variable domain (other parts from reference TRBV5-1 and TRBJ1-3): KAGVTQTPRYLIKTRGQQVTLSCSPISGHRSVSWYQQTPGQGLQFLFEYFSETQRNKGNFPGRFSGRQFSNSRSEMNVSTLELGDSALYLCASSPRDRSGNTIYFGEGSWLTVV.

The rearrangement joins TRBV6-2 or TRBV6-3 to TRBJ2-1; tentatively, D is TRBD1 (5 bases). The CDR3 runs to 11 residues. V lost 5 bases to trimming and J lost 9 bases, with 8 bases between them. Germline V gene lookup returns CDR1 MNHEY and CDR2 SVGEGT. The CDR3 nucleotides are TGTGCCAGCAGTGACAGAGGTGAGCAGTTCTTC. It yields the protein CASSDRGEQFF.

Comment on this clone: A junction end diverges from the germline sequence, so it may reflect a read error. The rearrangement joins TRBV19 to TRBJ1-6, with D perhaps matching TRBD1 (5 bases). Germline V gene sequence: CDR1 LNHDA, CDR2 SQIVND (reference sequence). The CDR3 spans 16 residues. The CDR3 DNA reads as TGTGCCACTAGTAGTTGGAGGGGCTCCTATAATTCACCCCTCCACTTT. This translates into CATSSWRGSYNSPLHF.

This chain connects TRBV11-3 to TRBJ2-1; possible D gene TRBD2, 5 bases. Germline CDR1 reads SGHNT; CDR2 reads YENEEA. Trimming left V 0 bases short and J 5 bases short, with 8 bases between. CDR3 length: 14 amino acids. CDR3 coding DNA: TGTGCCAGCAGCTTAGATCGAGGGAACAATGAGCAGTTCTTC. This gives the protein CASSLDRGNNEQFF.

The chain combines TRBV5-6 with TRBJ2-7; D not resolved. Germline V CDR1 and CDR2: SGHDT, YYEEEE. Trimming removed 1 base from V and 1 base from J, with 9 bases in between. The CDR3 loop spans 14 amino acids. The CDR3 is CASSLNSLSYEQYV. The CDR3 DNA sequence: TGTGCCAGCAGCTTGAACAGCCTGTCCTACGAGCAGTACGTC.

The V and J genes are TRBV5-1 and TRBJ2-1; possibly TRBD2 for D (5 bases). Trimming shortened V by 7 bases and J by 0 bases, and 11 bases separated the two germline ends. This CDR3 spans 14 amino acids. Germline V lookup: CDR1 SGHRS, CDR2 YFSETQ. The CDR3 is CASYRGSSYNEQFF. The CDR3 coding sequence is TGCGCCAGCTACCGTGGGAGCTCCTACAATGAGCAGTTCTTC.

This clone was seen just once. The sample carries other DNA sequences with the same CDR3. V gene TRBV5-1 combines with J gene TRBJ1-5; 8 bases fit TRBD1. The CDR3 spans 14 residues. J gave up 6 bases and V 2 bases, and 4 bases lay outside the gene matches. CDR1 and CDR2 from the germline V gene are SGHRS and YFSETQ. The CDR3 DNA follows: TGCGCCAGCAGCTTACAGGGGGTCGGTCAGCCCCAGCATTTT. It specifies CASSLQGVGQPQHF.

The chain joins TRBV9 to TRBJ2-3; maybe TRBD2 (5 bases). This CDR3 spans 17 amino acids. Germline CDR1 SGDLS, CDR2 YYNGEE. The V end was cut by 4 bases, the J end by 0 bases, with 18 bases between. DNA for the CDR3: TGTGCCAGCAGCCCCAGCGGAAGTGCCCATAGCACAGATACGCAGTATTTT. Protein: CASSPSGSAHSTDTQYF.

This chain joins TRBV27 and TRBJ2-7, with 9 bases matching TRBD1. The CDR3 is made up of 14 amino acids. Trimming cost V 5 bases and J 3 bases; bases outside gene matches: 5. CDR1 MNHEY and CDR2 SMNVEV come from the germline V gene (reference sequence). The CDR3 loop reads CASSITGGGYEQYF. In DNA form, the CDR3 reads TGTGCCAGCAGTATCACAGGGGGCGGCTACGAGCAGTACTTC.

The J gene is TRBJ1-5, the V gene TRBV30; 9 bases are shared with TRBD1. CDR3 size: 17 residues. CDR1 GTSNPN and CDR2 SVGIG come from the germline V gene (reference sequence). Trimming took 0 bases from V and 1 from J; bases not matched to a gene: 7. The CDR3 DNA sequence: TGTGCCTGGAGTGTACGGGACAGGGCTTGGAGCAATCAGCCCCAGCATTTT. As protein: CAWSVRDRAWSNQPQHF.

The chain joins TRBV18 to TRBJ1-1, with D uncertain. This CDR3 has 14 residues. Between the trimmed V and J ends, which lost 6 bases and 5 bases, there was a span of 16 bases. The germline V gene has CDR1 KGHSH and CDR2 LQKENI. DNA of the CDR3: TGTGCCAGCTCTCAAACCGGGATCGGTACTGAAGCTTTCTTT. It encodes CASSQTGIGTEAFF.

V gene TRBV7-9 combines with J gene TRBJ2-3; 8 bases align to TRBD2. Trimming removed 5 bases from V and 1 base from J; junction bases left unmatched: 5. Germline CDR1 SEHNR, CDR2 FQNEAQ (reference sequence). The CDR3 runs to 15 residues. CDR3 region: CASSPGGAGTDTQYF. The CDR3 DNA is TGTGCCAGCAGCCCGGGAGGGGCAGGCACAGATACGCAGTATTTT.

This chain links TRBV18 with TRBJ1-5; D is unresolved. Trimming took off 2 bases at V and 3 bases at J, with 8 bases between the two ends. From germline, CDR1 is KGHSH and CDR2 LQKENI. This CDR3 comprises 14 residues. DNA of the CDR3: TGTGCCAGCTCACCATTAGAATCCAATCAGCCCCAGCATTTT. Amino acids: CASSPLESNQPQHF.

This clone was recorded only once. The rearrangement joins TRBV6-1 to TRBJ1-1, with D hard to call. Germline CDR1 reads MNHNS; CDR2 reads SASEGT. This CDR3 comprises 14 residues. V was trimmed by 2 bases and J by 1 base, leaving 8 bases between them. The chain's CDR3 is CASSEQDSNTEAFF. Here the CDR3 DNA reads TGTGCCAGCAGTGAACAGGACTCGAACACTGAAGCTTTCTTT.

The chain carries TRBV14 and TRBJ2-7; weak D call: TRBD2 (5 bases). This CDR3 contains 12 residues. Germline V gives CDR1 SGHDN, CDR2 FVKESK. Trimming took off 2 bases at V and 8 bases at J, with 10 bases between the two ends. CDR3 nucleotides: TGTGCCAGCAGCCAAACTAGGACGAAGCAGTACGTC. It encodes CASSQTRTKQYV.

V is TRBV10-3 and J is TRBJ1-4, with a weak D call TRBD1 (6 bases). V was clipped by 1 base and J by 2 bases, with 14 bases between them. CDR3 length: 17 amino acids. CDR1 and CDR2 from the germline V gene are ENHRY and SYGVKD. The CDR3 region has the DNA TGTGCCATCAGTGAGTTTCAGGGGCCGACGACTAATGAAAAACTGTTTTTT. Protein product: CAISEFQGPTTNEKLFF.